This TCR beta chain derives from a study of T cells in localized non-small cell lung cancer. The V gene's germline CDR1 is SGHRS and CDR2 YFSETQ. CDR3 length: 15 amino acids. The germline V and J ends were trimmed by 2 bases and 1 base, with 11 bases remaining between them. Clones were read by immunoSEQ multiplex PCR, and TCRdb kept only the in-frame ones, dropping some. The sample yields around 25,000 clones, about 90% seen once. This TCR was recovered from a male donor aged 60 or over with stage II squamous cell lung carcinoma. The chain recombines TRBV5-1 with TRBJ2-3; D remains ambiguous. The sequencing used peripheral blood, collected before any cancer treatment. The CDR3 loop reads CASSLGPVGTDTQYF. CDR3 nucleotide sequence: TGCGCCAGCAGCTTAGGACCAGTGGGCACAGATACGCAGTATTTT.